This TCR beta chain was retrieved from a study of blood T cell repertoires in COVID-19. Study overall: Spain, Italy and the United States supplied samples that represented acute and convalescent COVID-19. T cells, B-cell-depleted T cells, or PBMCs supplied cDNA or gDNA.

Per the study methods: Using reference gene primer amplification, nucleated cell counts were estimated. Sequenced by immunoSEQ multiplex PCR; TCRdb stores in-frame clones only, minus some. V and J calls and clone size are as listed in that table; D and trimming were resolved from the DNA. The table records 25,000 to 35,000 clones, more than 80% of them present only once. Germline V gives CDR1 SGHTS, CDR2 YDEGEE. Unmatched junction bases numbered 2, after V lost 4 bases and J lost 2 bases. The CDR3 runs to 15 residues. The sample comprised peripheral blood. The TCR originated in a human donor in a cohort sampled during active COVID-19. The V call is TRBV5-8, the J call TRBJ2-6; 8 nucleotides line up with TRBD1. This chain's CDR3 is CASSLQGAGANVLTF. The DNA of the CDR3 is TGTGCCAGCAGCCTACAGGGGGCTGGGGCCAACGTCCTGACTTTC.